The clone carrying this T cell receptor beta chain was found once. The data originate from a study of shared clonotypes between healthy human individuals. The overall study: Used for every donor were three CD4 naive, three CD4 memory, two CD8 naive and one CD8 memory plate.

A deep-level run was used for the assay. As processed by the authors: ImmunoSEQ output lacked quality scores and full-length reads, limiting matched filtering. Sequencing used immunoSEQ multiplex PCR; TCRdb keeps in-frame clones, though not all of them. Clonal size and the V and J genes are those of that table, whereas D and trimming came from the DNA. The data hold roughly 300,000 clones, with 87% observed a single time. Combination of CD45RO+ cells with CCR7-negative CD45RA+ TemRA cells was used for CD8 memory. The CDR3 contains 15 residues. Germline loops: CDR1 MGHRA, CDR2 YSYEKL. Trimming took off 1 base at V and 2 bases at J, with 11 bases between the two ends.

This sequence joins TRBV4-1 and TRBJ1-1, with D maybe TRBD1 (5 bases). The material sequenced was memory CD8+ T cells sorted from blood. Subset defined: CD45RO+ cells pooled with CCR7-negative TemRA cells. The sequence was collected from a man aged 18 to 30 in good health. The CDR3 DNA reads TGCGCCAGCAGCCAAGGATGGGGGGAAAACACTGAAGCTTTCTTT. Amino acid sequence: CASSQGWGENTEAFF.